What follows are 14 T cell receptor beta chains derived from one specimen sequenced in a study of cytomegalovirus exposure and HLA in healthy donors. Vbeta (60) and Jbeta (13) primers were used in the PCR. Sequencing used immunoSEQ multiplex PCR; TCRdb keeps in-frame clones, though not all of them. The table records about 130,000 clones, roughly 62% of them present only once. Specimen: PBMCs. The receptors were gathered from a man under 40 in good health and CMV-seropositive.

This clone was seen more than once but under ten times. The same CDR3 arises from other DNA sequences in this sample as well. The chain carries TRBV6-4 and TRBJ2-3; 8 nucleotides agree with TRBD1. Germline trimming cut 8 bases from V and 0 bases from J; bases unmatched to any gene: 7. Germline V gene sequence: CDR1 MRHNA, CDR2 SNTAGT. The CDR3 contains 15 residues. This CDR3 is CASGLGQGSTDTQYF. The CDR3 DNA reads TGTGCCAGCGGGCTAGGACAGGGAAGCACAGATACGCAGTATTTT.

This clone was detected a few times. V usage is TRBV6-5 and J usage is TRBJ1-3, with D tentatively TRBD1 (6 bases). In germline, CDR1 is MNHEY, CDR2 SVGAGI. V lost 0 bases, J lost 4 bases, and 13 bases lay in between. The CDR3 runs 16 residues. Written as DNA, the CDR3 is TGTGCCAGCAGTTACTCGACCCCGGGACACGGAAACACCATATATTTT. Amino acids: CASSYSTPGHGNTIYF.

Note on this clone: Germline is not matched at one junction end, which may reflect a read error. The chain joins TRBV18 to TRBJ1-1, with a weak D call TRBD1 (5 bases). Germline lookup yields CDR1 KGHSH and CDR2 LQKENI. The CDR3 is made up of 13 amino acids. The CDR3 sequence is CASSTPSRAEAFF. The CDR3 DNA reads as TGTGCCAGCTCAACACCATCCAGGGCTGAAGCTTTCTTT.

The genes are TRBV5-6 and TRBJ2-7; 7 positions match TRBD2. J was trimmed by 2 bases and V by 4 bases; bases with no gene match: 6. Germline CDR1 SGHDT, CDR2 YYEEEE. The CDR3 length is 14 residues. The CDR3 here is CASSSPGGTYEQYF. The DNA of the CDR3 is TGTGCCAGCAGCAGTCCGGGGGGTACCTACGAGCAGTACTTC. Combining the CDR3 with reference TRBV5-6 and TRBJ2-7 gives the whole variable domain DAGVTQSPTHLIKTRGQQVTLRCSPKSGHDTVSWYQQALGQGPQFIFQYYEEEERQRGNFPDRFSGHQFPNYSSELNVNALLLGDSALYLCASSSPGGTYEQYFGPGTRLTVT.

The chain combines TRBV7-9 with TRBJ2-1; 7 nucleotides match TRBD2. The CDR3 sequence is 14 residues long. V trimming: 4 bases; J trimming: 10 bases; junction bases outside the gene matches: 10. From germline, CDR1 is SEHNR and CDR2 FQNEAQ (reference sequence). CDR3 amino acids: CASSSGTTPWEQFF. CDR3 DNA sequence: TGTGCCAGCAGCTCAGGGACTACCCCGTGGGAGCAGTTCTTC.

The chain carries TRBV19 and TRBJ2-2, with 10 nucleotides matching TRBD2. V was clipped by 7 bases and J by 5 bases; unmatched bases: 10. Per the germline V gene, CDR1 is LNHDA and CDR2 is SQIVND (reference sequence). The CDR3 is 16 residues long. CDR3 in DNA: TGTGCCAGTACCATGGGGCTAGCGGGAGCGACCGGGGAGCTGTTTTTT. It encodes CASTMGLAGATGELFF.

The chain couples TRBV5-1 to TRBJ2-3, with unresolved D. V was pared by 0 bases and J by 0 bases, with 11 bases between. The length of the CDR3 is 16 residues. Germline CDR1 reads SGHRS; CDR2 reads YFSETQ. This chain's CDR3 is CASSLGGSTSTDTQYF. The CDR3, as DNA: TGCGCCAGCAGCTTGGGAGGATCCACTAGCACAGATACGCAGTATTTT.

This clone was recorded only once. The chain joins TRBV30 to TRBJ1-2; D unclear. This CDR3 spans 10 amino acids. Germline-derived CDR1 and CDR2 are GTSNPN and SVGIG (reference sequence). Deletions cut 4 bases from V and 8 bases from J, with 8 bases between. In nucleotides, the CDR3 is TGTGCCTGGAAGCGGAGGGGCTACACCTTC. Its translation: CAWKRRGYTF.

This clone appeared a few times. J is TRBJ1-2 and V is TRBV19; 12 bases map to TRBD1. Germline trimming cut 6 bases from V and 4 bases from J; bases unmatched to any gene: 12. The CDR3 loop spans 17 amino acids. The germline V gene has CDR1 LNHDA and CDR2 SQIVND (reference sequence). The CDR3 loop is CASSGTGTGGGSYGYTF. The CDR3 DNA follows: TGTGCCAGTAGCGGCACCGGGACAGGGGGCGGTAGCTATGGCTACACCTTC.

About this clone: The same CDR3 can be traced to other DNA sequences in this sample. This rearrangement joins TRBV6-6 to TRBJ2-1, with 10 bases lining up with TRBD2. The CDR3 has 16 amino acids. Germline V gene data show CDR1 as MNHNY and CDR2 as SVGAGI (reference sequence). Germline trimming cut 2 bases from V and 4 bases from J; bases unmatched to any gene: 5. CDR3 in DNA: TGTGCCAGCAGTTACGCCGGACTAGCGGCATACAATGAGCAGTTCTTC. Translation: CASSYAGLAAYNEQFF.

The chain carries TRBV7-6 and TRBJ1-5, with TRBD1 as a possible D gene (6 bases). The CDR3 extends over 14 amino acids. V lost 1 base, J lost 5 bases, and 9 bases lay in between. CDR1 and CDR2 (germline): SGHVS, FNYEAQ. This chain's CDR3 is CASSLGGGDQPQHF. The CDR3, as DNA: TGTGCCAGCAGCTTAGGGGGGGGCGATCAGCCCCAGCATTTT.

There are a few counts of this clone. This chain links TRBV6-6 with TRBJ2-1; 15 bases match TRBD2. The CDR3 sequence is 15 residues long. Germline V gene lookup returns CDR1 MNHNY and CDR2 SVGAGI (reference sequence). V lost 6 bases to trimming and J lost 8 bases; unmatched junction nucleotides: 5. The DNA for the CDR3 is TGTGCCAGCAGCGGACTAGCGGGAGGGCCCCATGAGCAGTTCTTC. Amino acids: CASSGLAGGPHEQFF.

The chain recombines TRBV5-1 with TRBJ2-3, with D perhaps TRBD1 (5 bases). Trimming stripped 4 bases from V and 2 bases from J, with 20 bases between. The length of the CDR3 is 17 residues. Germline assignment: CDR1 SGHRS and CDR2 YFSETQ. The CDR3 sequence is CASSVLSLVRDTDTQYF. Written as DNA, the CDR3 is TGCGCCAGCAGCGTGTTGAGTTTGGTCAGGGACACAGATACGCAGTATTTT.

This chain joins TRBV7-8 and TRBJ1-2; TRBD1 matches 9 bases. There are 15 residues in the CDR3. V trimming: 1 base; J trimming: 5 bases; junction bases outside the gene matches: 5. CDR1 SGHVS and CDR2 FQNEAQ come from the germline V gene. The CDR3 is CASSLGTGEGYGYTF. DNA of the CDR3: TGTGCCAGCAGCTTAGGGACAGGGGAAGGTTATGGCTACACCTTC. The full variable domain, with the rest looked up from reference TRBV7-8 and TRBJ1-2, is GAGVSQSPRYKVAKRGQDVALRCDPISGHVSLFWYQQALGQGPEFLTYFQNEAQLDKSGLPSDRFFAERPEGSVSTLKIQRTQQEDSAVYLCASSLGTGEGYGYTFGSGTRLTVV.